Sequencing of this TCR beta chain was carried out in a study of blood T cell repertoires in COVID-19. As for the study in general: Samples came from the United States, Italy and Spain, spanning acute and convalescent COVID-19. In each case, the material was cDNA or gDNA derived from T cells, B-cell-depleted T cells, or PBMCs.

The CDR3 is 12 amino acids. Germline CDR1 is SGHTA and CDR2 is FQGNSA. The V end lost 5 bases, the J end lost 14 bases, and 13 bases lay between the germline ends. How the authors handled the data: The assay estimated nucleated cells by amplifying reference gene primers. The table came from immunoSEQ multiplex PCR; TCRdb's copy has only in-frame clones and leaves some out. The D gene and trimming were derived from the DNA, and the V and J assignments and clone size from that table. The table includes about 240,000 clones, more than 75% detected once. The V and J genes are TRBV7-2 and TRBJ1-6; unclear D gene. The sequencing input was peripheral blood. The clonotype comes from a woman in her sixties or seventies with active or convalescent COVID-19. As DNA, the CDR3 is TGTGCCAGCAGCCCCCAGGCGGGCTCCCTCCACTTT. Its protein product is CASSPQAGSLHF.